A single sample is the source of the 14 T cell receptor beta chains below, sequenced in a study of PD-1 blockade in classical Hodgkin lymphoma. Some clones are missing from TCRdb's copy, which holds only in-frame ones; the method was immunoSEQ multiplex PCR. The data hold fewer than 35,000 clones, with about 81% observed a single time. Time point reported: cycle 4 day 1 (C4D1), after less than 7 weeks of nivolumab. Exposure to brentuximab vedotin varied, and each patient had relapsed following autologous stem cell transplantation. This specimen consisted of peripheral blood mononuclear cells (PBMCs), obtained before the fourth cycle of nivolumab. The receptors shown here come from a human donor with classical Hodgkin lymphoma.

The chain uses TRBV19 and TRBJ1-1; weak D call: TRBD1 (5 bases). The germline gives CDR1 LNHDA, CDR2 SQIVND (reference sequence). CDR3 length: 15 residues. V lost 0 bases and J lost 0, with 8 bases in between. The CDR3 here is CASSIDGGMNTEAFF. CDR3 in DNA: TGTGCCAGTAGTATAGATGGGGGGATGAACACTGAAGCTTTCTTT.

A remark on this clone: The sample holds other DNA sequences that translate to the same CDR3. This chain uses TRBV18 with TRBJ1-5; the D gene is possibly TRBD1 (5 bases). Between the trimmed V and J ends, which lost 3 bases and 7 bases, there was a span of 10 bases. The CDR3 loop spans 13 amino acids. Germline CDR1 KGHSH, CDR2 LQKENI. In nucleotides, the CDR3 is TGTGCCAGCTCACCGACCGGGGGACAGCCCCAGCATTTT. Translating it yields CASSPTGGQPQHF.

The gene calls are TRBV10-2 and TRBJ1-1, with D uncertain. CDR3 size: 11 residues. Germline assignment: CDR1 WSHSY and CDR2 SAAADI. V shed 4 bases and J shed 4 bases, with 4 bases lying between them. The CDR3 DNA is TGCGCCAGCAGTGGAGGCACTGAAGCTTTCTTT. It yields the protein CASSGGTEAFF.

This chain connects TRBV14 to TRBJ2-3, with 12 bases that match TRBD2. This CDR3 spans 20 amino acids. CDR1 and CDR2 (germline): SGHDN, FVKESK. The J segment lost 1 base and the V segment lost 2 bases, leaving 13 bases of the junction unmatched. The CDR3 sequence is CASSQRGDGTSGSRTDTQYF. The CDR3 bases are TGTGCCAGCAGCCAAAGGGGGGACGGGACTAGCGGGTCCCGCACAGATACGCAGTATTTT. Filled out from reference TRBV14 and TRBJ2-3, the complete variable domain reads EAGVTQFPSHSVIEKGQTVTLRCDPISGHDNLYWYRRVMGKEIKFLLHFVKESKQDESGMPNNRFLAERTGGTYSTLKVQPAELEDSGVYFCASSQRGDGTSGSRTDTQYFGPGTRLTVL.

The V and J genes are TRBV6-1 and TRBJ2-7; D not certain. V dropped 5 bases and J dropped 6 bases, with 20 bases sitting between them. The CDR3 loop spans 15 amino acids. Germline V gene lookup returns CDR1 MNHNS and CDR2 SASEGT. Here the CDR3 reads CASSPIPLAFFEQYV. The CDR3 nucleotides are TGTGCCAGCAGTCCCATACCTTTGGCCTTTTTCGAGCAGTACGTC.

This rearrangement joins TRBV18 to TRBJ1-1; no reliable D call. This CDR3 region has 13 residues. The germline gives CDR1 KGHSH, CDR2 LQKENI. Trimming left V 1 base short and J 1 base short, with 4 bases between. The CDR3 DNA reads as TGTGCCAGCTCACCACAAGAGAACACTGAAGCTTTCTTT. This gives the protein CASSPQENTEAFF.

This clone was seen a handful of times. J is TRBJ1-3 and V is TRBV9; the D is unclear. Germline V gene data show CDR1 as SGDLS and CDR2 as YYNGEE. V was cut by 2 bases and J by 0 bases, with 15 bases left in between. This CDR3 is built from 17 residues. CDR3 DNA: TGTGCCAGCAGCGTTAATCCCGGGCCTCTCTCTGGAAACACCATATATTTT. Translating it yields CASSVNPGPLSGNTIYF. The full variable domain, rest sourced from reference TRBV9 and TRBJ1-3, is DSGVTQTPKHLITATGQRVTLRCSPRSGDLSVYWYQQSLDQGLQFLIQYYNGEERAKGNILERFSAQQFPDLHSELNLSSLELGDSALYFCASSVNPGPLSGNTIYFGEGSWLTVV.

J is TRBJ1-3 and V is TRBV11-2, with unresolved D. Per the germline V gene, CDR1 is SGHAT and CDR2 is FQNNGV. Trimming pared 8 bases from V and 4 bases from J, leaving 9 bases between. This CDR3 is 12 amino acids long. CDR3 amino acids: CASRPLGNTIYF. The CDR3 region has the DNA TGTGCCAGCCGCCCTTTGGGAAACACCATATATTTT.

The V and J genes are TRBV4-3 and TRBJ2-3; D might be TRBD2 (6 bases). V dropped 3 bases and J dropped 4 bases, with 14 bases sitting between them. Germline-derived CDR1 and CDR2 are LGHNA and YSLEER. The CDR3 runs 15 residues. CDR3: CASSQDRDSSDTQYF. In DNA form, the CDR3 reads TGCGCCAGCAGCCAGGACCGGGACTCATCAGATACGCAGTATTTT.

This clone has just one count. This chain uses TRBV7-9 with TRBJ1-3, with a possible D match to TRBD1 (6 bases). The CDR3 runs to 16 residues. Germline V gives CDR1 SEHNR, CDR2 FQNEAQ (reference sequence). The V gene lost 5 bases and the J gene lost 2 bases, with 16 bases spanning the gap. The CDR3 reads CASSPDRNYAGNTIYF. CDR3 DNA: TGTGCCAGCAGCCCGGACAGAAATTACGCTGGAAACACCATATATTTT.

For the CDR3, the DNA is TGTGCCAGCAGCAAATTGGACAGGGTGAACACTGAAGCTTTCTTT. This codes for CASSKLDRVNTEAFF. The chain couples TRBV21-1 to TRBJ1-1; the table's D call, TRBD1, was not checked against the DNA. TRBV21-1 corresponds to a pseudogene. The CDR3 spans 15 residues.

The chain employs TRBV28 and TRBJ2-3, with 7 bases that match TRBD2. J gave up 1 base and V 10 bases, and 2 bases lay outside the gene matches. The germline gives CDR1 MDHEN, CDR2 SYDVKM. The CDR3 is made up of 12 amino acids. The CDR3 DNA is TGTGCCACTAGCGGAGGCACAGATACGCAGTATTTT. As protein: CATSGGTDTQYF.

V is TRBV7-9 and J is TRBJ2-3; D not certain. The CDR3 extends over 13 amino acids. Trimming removed 3 bases from V and 8 bases from J, with 12 bases in between. Germline V gives CDR1 SEHNR, CDR2 FQNEAQ (reference sequence). CDR3 nucleotide sequence: TGTGCCAGCAGCTTTTTTACGCCGGGTACGCAGTATTTT. As protein: CASSFFTPGTQYF.

In its sample, this clone was seen a few times. The CDR3 sequence is CASSLGSSDTQYF. As DNA, the CDR3 is TGTGCCAGCAGCTTGGGCAGTTCAGATACGCAGTATTTT. The V gene is TRBV5-4, the J gene TRBJ2-3; D ambiguous. Germline V gene sequence: CDR1 SGHNT, CDR2 YYREEE (reference sequence). CDR3 length: 13 residues. With 0 bases removed from V and 4 bases from J, the gap between germline ends came to 6 bases.